The rows below give T cell receptor beta chains drawn from one sample of a study of blood T cell repertoires in COVID-19. Data came from immunoSEQ multiplex PCR; TCRdb stores just in-frame clones and leaves some out. Of approximately 400,000 clones in the sample, around nine tenths are singletons; the top ten hold 1.2%. Sequencing was carried out using PBMCs or T cells enriched from blood (not recorded which). The receptors stem from a woman under 30 who had recovered from COVID-19. Both conserved end residues are part of each CDR3. A D gene is named only where the DNA matches it firmly. For some rows the clone size is stated as once, few or many, or as a class when expanded; others skip it.

v_call	d_call	clone_size	j_call	cdr3_aa	cdr3_nt
TRBV6-1	.	once	TRBJ1-3	CASSEAGSSGNTIYF	TGTGCCAGCAGTGAAGCGGGCTCCTCTGGAAACACCATATATTTT
TRBV7-6	.	.	TRBJ1-3	CASSLEWGADSGNTIYF	TGTGCCAGCAGCTTAGAGTGGGGAGCCGACTCTGGAAACACCATATATTTT
TRBV2	.	.	TRBJ2-5	CASIRDRMYQETQYF	TGTGCCAGCATCCGAGACAGAATGTACCAAGAGACCCAGTACTTC
TRBV9	TRBD1	.	TRBJ2-7	CASSVGQISYEQYF	TGTGCCAGCAGCGTGGGACAGATCTCCTACGAGCAGTACTTC
TRBV2	.	.	TRBJ2-3	CASTNLPTSDTQYF	TGTGCCAGCACAAACCTCCCTACGTCAGATACGCAGTATTTT
TRBV7-9	.	.	TRBJ1-6	CASRNEDSPLHF	TGTGCCAGCAGGAACGAGGATTCACCCCTCCACTTT
TRBV25-1	TRBD1	.	TRBJ2-3	CASTGQGKSTDTQYF	TGTGCCAGCACCGGACAGGGGAAGAGCACAGATACGCAGTATTTT
TRBV2	.	.	TRBJ2-2	CASRTGGLTGELFF	TGTGCCAGCAGGACTGGGGGGTTGACCGGGGAGCTGTTTTTT
TRBV30	TRBD1	.	TRBJ1-2	CAWSGQGFGYGYTF	TGTGCCTGGAGCGGACAGGGGTTTGGCTATGGCTACACCTTC
TRBV4-1	TRBD1	once	TRBJ2-1	CASSQPQGGSYNEQFF	TGCGCCAGCAGCCAGCCACAGGGGGGTTCCTACAATGAGCAGTTCTTC
TRBV19	TRBD1	.	TRBJ2-5	CASSVGTGGPETQYF	TGTGCCAGTAGTGTTGGGACAGGGGGCCCGGAGACCCAGTACTTC
TRBV2	TRBD1	.	TRBJ2-2	CASRGTGGHGELFF	TGTGCCAGCAGGGGTACAGGGGGGCACGGGGAGCTGTTTTTT
TRBV19	TRBD1	.	TRBJ2-3	CASSIGTGTRMTHHTDTQYF	TGTGCCAGTAGTATCGGGACAGGCACTCGAATGACTCATCACACAGATACGCAGTATTTT
TRBV30	.	.	TRBJ1-6	CAWSVAGAPNSPLHF	TGTGCCTGGAGTGTGGCAGGGGCCCCAAATTCACCCCTCCACTTT
TRBV4-1	.	.	TRBJ2-5	CASSQSSVQGEETQYF	TGCGCCAGCAGCCAATCCTCAGTACAGGGAGAAGAGACCCAGTACTTC
TRBV13	TRBD2	.	TRBJ2-3	CASSLTERGAGTDTQYF	TGTGCCAGCAGCCTAACCGAGCGGGGCGCTGGCACAGATACGCAGTATTTT
TRBV11-3	TRBD1	once	TRBJ2-5	CASSPRQGPQETQYF	TGTGCCAGCAGCCCGAGACAGGGACCCCAAGAGACCCAGTACTTC
TRBV4-3	.	.	TRBJ2-2	CASSQDFRLGSTGELFF	TGCGCCAGCAGCCAAGACTTTCGCCTAGGGAGTACCGGGGAGCTGTTTTTT
TRBV15	TRBD2	.	TRBJ2-1	CATSRGVSGGSYNEQFF	TGTGCCACCAGCAGAGGGGTTAGCGGGGGCTCCTACAATGAGCAGTTCTTC
TRBV28	.	.	TRBJ1-6	CASSPLELRGNSPLHF	TGTGCCAGCAGCCCCCTCGAGTTAAGGGGGAATTCACCCCTCCACTTT
TRBV5-1	TRBD1	.	TRBJ2-7	CASSWTGHEQYF	TGCGCCAGCAGCTGGACAGGGCACGAGCAGTACTTC
TRBV30	TRBD1	.	TRBJ2-3	CAWSRYRGLEDTQYF	TGTGCCTGGAGTCGGTACAGGGGGTTGGAAGATACGCAGTATTTT
TRBV7-9	.	.	TRBJ2-1	CASSAEPGGLNEQFF	TGTGCCAGCAGCGCAGAGCCCGGGGGGCTTAATGAGCAGTTCTTC
TRBV12-3/TRBV12-4	.	.	TRBJ2-7	CASSLGQSYEQYF	TGTGCCAGCAGTTTAGGACAATCCTACGAGCAGTACTTC
TRBV24-1	TRBD1	few	TRBJ1-5	CATSARDREFQPQHF	TGTGCCACCAGTGCCCGGGACAGGGAATTTCAGCCCCAGCATTTT
TRBV7-9	.	.	TRBJ2-5	CASSQHATRGETQYF	TGTGCCAGCAGTCAACACGCGACTAGGGGAGAGACCCAGTACTTC
TRBV2	.	.	TRBJ1-5	CASSERWVSSEPQHF	TGTGCCAGCAGCGAACGCTGGGTCTCCAGCGAGCCCCAGCATTTT
TRBV18	.	.	TRBJ1-1	CASSPLGTRNTEAFF	TGTGCCAGCTCACCTTTAGGGACTCGGAACACTGAAGCTTTCTTT
TRBV7-2	.	once	TRBJ1-1	CASSFLGNEAFF	TGTGCCAGCAGCTTCCTAGGTAATGAAGCTTTCTTT
TRBV5-1	TRBD2	.	TRBJ2-7	CASSLGLLAGSSYEQYF	TGCGCCAGCAGCTTGGGATTACTAGCGGGGAGCTCCTACGAGCAGTACTTC
TRBV7-2	.	.	TRBJ1-5	CASSEGSQPQHF	TGTGCCAGCAGCGAGGGTAGTCAGCCCCAGCATTTT
TRBV5-1	TRBD1	.	TRBJ1-4	CASSSGQGNEKLFF	TGCGCCAGCAGCTCGGGACAGGGTAATGAAAAACTGTTTTTT
TRBV19	.	.	TRBJ1-6	CASRPGASSYNSPLHF	TGTGCCAGTCGGCCAGGGGCGAGCTCCTATAATTCACCCCTCCACTTT
TRBV27	TRBD1	.	TRBJ1-2	CASRDRGAYGYTF	TGTGCCAGCAGGGACAGGGGTGCCTATGGCTACACCTTC
TRBV6-5	.	once	TRBJ2-5	CASTMGPGYQETQYF	TGTGCCAGCACCATGGGGCCCGGATATCAAGAGACCCAGTACTTC
TRBV5-1	.	.	TRBJ1-1	CASSLPETGTEAFF	TGCGCCAGCAGCTTGCCGGAAACAGGGACTGAAGCTTTCTTT
TRBV28	.	.	TRBJ2-7	CASNQVVAYEQYF	TGTGCCAGCAATCAGGTGGTCGCCTACGAGCAGTACTTC